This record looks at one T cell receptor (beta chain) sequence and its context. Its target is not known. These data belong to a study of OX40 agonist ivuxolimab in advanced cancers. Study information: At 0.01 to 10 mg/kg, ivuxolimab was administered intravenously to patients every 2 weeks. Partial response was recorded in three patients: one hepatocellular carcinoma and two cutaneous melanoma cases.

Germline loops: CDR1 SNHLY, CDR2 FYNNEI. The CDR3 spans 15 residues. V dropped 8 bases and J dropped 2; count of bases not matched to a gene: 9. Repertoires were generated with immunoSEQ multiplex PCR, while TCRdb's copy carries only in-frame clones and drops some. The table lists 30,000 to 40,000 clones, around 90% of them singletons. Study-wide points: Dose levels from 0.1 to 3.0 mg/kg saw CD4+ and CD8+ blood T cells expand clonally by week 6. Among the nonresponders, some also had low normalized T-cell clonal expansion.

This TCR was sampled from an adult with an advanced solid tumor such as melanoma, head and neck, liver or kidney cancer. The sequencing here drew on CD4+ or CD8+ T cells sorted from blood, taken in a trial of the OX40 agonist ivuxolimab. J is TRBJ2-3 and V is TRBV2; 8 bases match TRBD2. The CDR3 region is CASAEVAGHTDTQYF. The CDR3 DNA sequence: TGTGCCAGCGCAGAGGTAGCGGGACACACAGATACGCAGTATTTT.